A single sample gave rise to the 6 T cell receptor beta chains below, sequenced in a study of post-analysis software for immune sequencing data. Study conclusions and caveats: TRBV5-6, TRBV5-1 and TRBV20-1 were among roughly five TRBV segments more frequent in patients than controls.

cDNA libraries for TCR beta contained unique molecular identifiers. Via MiXCR, TCRdb re-called the PCR reads, giving one row per CDR3 protein. The table lists roughly 870,000 distinct CDR3 sequences, around 53% of them singletons. These receptors' targets are unknown. The specimen sequenced was blood. These receptors all stem from a girl aged 10-17 years with multiple sclerosis.

This clonotype was seen a handful of times. The chain combines TRBV20-1 with TRBJ2-5; no clear D. The length of the CDR3 is 10 residues. Deletions cut 3 bases from V and 6 bases from J, with 5 bases between. Germline V lookup: CDR1 DFQATT, CDR2 SNEGSKA (reference sequence). The CDR3 bases are TGCAGTGCTAGGTTGCAGACCCAGTACTTC. The encoded protein is CSARLQTQYF.

The rearrangement joins TRBV5-6 to TRBJ1-1; D perhaps matches TRBD1 (5 bases). The CDR3 totals 16 residues. Per the germline V gene, CDR1 is SGHDT and CDR2 is YYEEEE. The V end lost 2 bases, the J end lost 0 bases, and 14 bases lay between the germline ends. The CDR3: CASSLNRGLVNTEAFF. CDR3 bases: TGTGCCAGCAGCTTAAATAGGGGTCTGGTGAACACTGAAGCTTTCTTT.

The chain is built from TRBV29-1 and TRBJ2-4, with D tentatively TRBD2 (5 bases). The J call is uncertain, as TRBJ2-5 better fits the DNA end. From germline, CDR1 is SQVTM and CDR2 ANQGSEA. CDR3 length equals 13 residues. The CDR3 is CSVEQRRRETQYF. The CDR3 DNA reads TGCAGCGTTGAACAGCGGCGGCGGGAGACCCAGTACTTC.

The rearrangement joins TRBV5-1 to TRBJ2-7, with 10 bases identical to TRBD1. The CDR3 loop spans 15 amino acids. V was clipped by 5 bases and J by 2 bases; unmatched bases: 7. The germline gives CDR1 SGHRS, CDR2 YFSETQ. DNA for the CDR3: TGCGCCAGCAGATCCGGGACAGGGGCAACCTACGAGCAGTACTTC. Protein: CASRSGTGATYEQYF.

This rearrangement joins TRBV6-1 to TRBJ2-4; TRBD2 aligns across 7 bases. The germline gives CDR1 MNHNS, CDR2 SASEGT. CDR3 length: 17 amino acids. Trimming cost V 6 bases and J 0 bases; bases outside gene matches: 11. This CDR3 is CASRSGGGLVAKNIQYF. The CDR3 DNA is TGTGCCAGCAGAAGCGGCGGGGGACTGGTAGCCAAAAACATTCAGTACTTC.

The chain is built from TRBV20-1 and TRBJ2-7; D remains unclear. The V gene's germline CDR1 is DFQATT and CDR2 SNEGSKA (reference sequence). Between the trimmed V and J ends, which lost 1 base and 0 bases, there was a span of 10 bases. The CDR3 is 14 amino acids. The CDR3 here is CSARGEVLSYEQYF. As DNA, the CDR3 is TGCAGTGCTAGAGGTGAGGTACTCTCCTACGAGCAGTACTTC.